This TCR beta chain stems from a study of blood T cell repertoires in COVID-19. Across the study: PBMCs, B-cell-depleted T cells, or T cells were the source of the cDNA or gDNA that made up the material.

The CDR3 loop spans 13 amino acids. The germline V gene has CDR1 SGHRS and CDR2 YFSETQ. Trimming pared 3 bases from V and 3 bases from J, leaving 10 bases between. Authors' analysis steps: Reference gene primer amplification gave nucleated cell count estimates. The method was immunoSEQ multiplex PCR; TCRdb's version includes in-frame clones alone and lacks a portion of them. From that table come the V and J calls and clone size; the DNA was used to work out D and trimming. The sample consists of roughly 150,000 clones, 80% to 90% of them appearing once. Participants were aged 18 to 89 years, lived in 25 or so US areas, and enrolled virtually. Recovery meant two consecutive negative NP/OP PCR tests, professional clearance, or resolved symptoms.

The V and J genes are TRBV5-1 and TRBJ2-7; D may be TRBD1 (6 bases). The TCR originated in a man aged 50 or older who had recovered from COVID-19. The sequenced sample was PBMCs or T cells enriched from blood (not recorded which). DNA of the CDR3: TGCGCCAGCAGCTCACAGGGTTACTACGAGCAGTACTTC. It translates to CASSSQGYYEQYF.